These T cell receptor beta chains were read from a single sample in a study of patients and donors after allogeneic stem cell transplantation. TCRdb reprocessed the RT-PCR reads with MiXCR, giving one entry per CDR3 protein. The profile shows about 960,000 distinct CDR3 sequences, roughly 18% of them singletons. What was sequenced was blood, either unsorted or a sorted T cell fraction (not recorded which). These receptor sequences come from a human donor who was either an allogeneic HSCT recipient or a stem cell or donor lymphocyte infusion donor (not recorded which). It is not recorded whose cells these are; they may come from a transplant donor. Both conserved end residues are part of each CDR3. The D gene is left open where the match is weak. The listing skips clone size in some rows; elsewhere it reads once, few, many or a size class.

v_call: TRBV7-9
d_call: NA
clone_size: NA
j_call: TRBJ1-1
cdr3_aa: CASRRGQGAFF
cdr3_nt: TGTGCCAGCAGACGGGGACAAGGAGCTTTCTTT

v_call: TRBV11-2
d_call: NA
clone_size: NA
j_call: TRBJ2-5
cdr3_aa: CASSPTGIGETQYF
cdr3_nt: TGTGCCAGCAGCCCCACGGGGATTGGGGAGACCCAGTACTTC

v_call: TRBV9
d_call: NA
clone_size: NA
j_call: TRBJ2-5
cdr3_aa: CASSVDSLSGTQYF
cdr3_nt: TGTGCCAGCAGCGTAGATTCCTTAAGCGGGACCCAGTACTTC

v_call: TRBV12-3/TRBV12-4
d_call: TRBD2
clone_size: many
j_call: TRBJ2-7
cdr3_aa: CASRPSSSGSSYEQYF
cdr3_nt: TGTGCCAGCAGGCCCAGTTCTAGCGGGAGCTCCTACGAGCAGTACTTC

v_call: TRBV11-1
d_call: TRBD1
clone_size: few
j_call: TRBJ1-3
cdr3_aa: CASSSNLGQGASGNTIYF
cdr3_nt: TGTGCCAGCAGCTCTAACCTCGGACAGGGAGCTTCTGGAAACACCATATATTTT

v_call: TRBV2
d_call: TRBD1
clone_size: NA
j_call: TRBJ2-7
cdr3_aa: CASTPPGQGGYEQYF
cdr3_nt: TGTGCCAGCACTCCCCCGGGACAGGGAGGTTACGAGCAGTACTTC

v_call: TRBV25-1
d_call: TRBD1
clone_size: few
j_call: TRBJ1-6
cdr3_aa: CASSVTGTGGNSPLHF
cdr3_nt: TGTGCCAGCAGTGTTACCGGGACAGGGGGCAATTCACCCCTCCACTTT

v_call: TRBV5-8
d_call: NA
clone_size: NA
j_call: TRBJ2-5
cdr3_aa: CASRLTWGTQYF
cdr3_nt: TGTGCCAGCAGGCTGACATGGGGTACCCAGTACTTC

v_call: TRBV5-1
d_call: NA
clone_size: NA
j_call: TRBJ1-4
cdr3_aa: CASSMEGREKLFF
cdr3_nt: TGCGCCAGCAGCATGGAGGGGCGGGAAAAACTGTTTTTT

v_call: TRBV6-1
d_call: TRBD2
clone_size: few
j_call: TRBJ2-1
cdr3_aa: CASTLAGGPFNEQFF
cdr3_nt: TGTGCCAGCACCCTAGCGGGGGGGCCTTTTAATGAGCAGTTCTTC

v_call: TRBV6-1
d_call: NA
clone_size: NA
j_call: TRBJ1-2
cdr3_aa: CASSPQRKAGSTF
cdr3_nt: TGTGCCAGCAGTCCGCAACGAAAGGCCGGGTCCACCTTC

v_call: TRBV20-1
d_call: NA
clone_size: NA
j_call: TRBJ2-7
cdr3_aa: CSARSTRETYEQYF
cdr3_nt: TGCAGTGCTAGATCAACTCGGGAGACCTACGAGCAGTACTTC

v_call: TRBV24-1
d_call: NA
clone_size: NA
j_call: TRBJ1-5
cdr3_aa: CATSDLAGNQPQHF
cdr3_nt: TGTGCCACCAGTGATCTGGCAGGGAATCAGCCCCAGCATTTT

v_call: TRBV25-1
d_call: NA
clone_size: NA
j_call: TRBJ2-1
cdr3_aa: CASSEGAKYNEQFF
cdr3_nt: TGTGCCAGCAGTGAAGGGGCCAAGTACAATGAGCAGTTCTTC

v_call: TRBV2
d_call: TRBD2
clone_size: few
j_call: TRBJ2-1
cdr3_aa: CASSQSGSQQFF
cdr3_nt: TGTGCCAGCAGTCAGAGCGGGAGCCAACAGTTCTTC

v_call: TRBV5-1
d_call: TRBD2
clone_size: few
j_call: TRBJ2-1
cdr3_aa: CASSIYSGGSYNEQFF
cdr3_nt: TGCGCCAGCAGCATCTATAGCGGGGGCTCCTACAATGAGCAGTTCTTC

v_call: TRBV9
d_call: NA
clone_size: NA
j_call: TRBJ2-7
cdr3_aa: CASSVAEGHEQYF
cdr3_nt: TGTGCCAGCAGCGTAGCAGAGGGCCACGAGCAGTACTTC